Presented here are 9 T cell receptor beta chains from one specimen sequenced in a study of shared clonotypes between healthy human individuals (TCRdb year 2020). The library relied on the immunoSEQ multiplex PCR assay. TCRdb retrieved this table from immuneACCESS and kept in-frame rearrangements only. Not all clones are present; in checked studies, unresolved V genes account for under half, and no reason is known for the remainder. This sample comprises 950,000 to 1,300,000 clones, 65% to 80% of them detected only once. The ten top clones hold approximately 1.3% of the sample. The sequenced sample consisted of memory CD4+ T cells sorted from blood. The cell subset or site label here, explained by the study, means: CD45RA-negative fraction. The receptor set was obtained from a man aged 18 to 30 in good health.

A note on this clone: The sample contains more than one DNA sequence encoding this CDR3. The chain uses TRBV6-6 and TRBJ2-1, with 8 nucleotides matching TRBD1. V was pared by 0 bases and J by 5 bases, with 0 bases of the junction left unmatched. This CDR3 region has 14 residues. From germline, CDR1 is MNHNY and CDR2 SVGAGI (reference sequence). The CDR3 nucleotides read TGTGCCAGCAGTTACTCGACAGGGGACAATGAGCAGTTCTTC. Translated: CASSYSTGDNEQFF.

The chain couples TRBV4-1 to TRBJ1-4; TRBD1 matches 7 bases. After removal of 4 bases from V and 6 bases from J, the junction contained 8 bases not matched to a gene. The germline V gene has CDR1 MGHRA and CDR2 YSYEKL. The CDR3 consists of 15 residues. CDR3 nucleotide sequence: TGCGCCAGCAGCCCCATCACAGGGGCGGATGAAAAACTGTTTTTT. The encoded protein is CASSPITGADEKLFF.

The rearrangement joins TRBV5-6 to TRBJ2-7; a weak D match, TRBD1 (5 bases). Trimming took 5 bases from V and 0 from J, leaving 9 bases between them. In germline, CDR1 is SGHDT, CDR2 YYEEEE. This CDR3 region has 13 residues. The CDR3 spells CASSYQGSYEQYF. The CDR3 DNA sequence: TGTGCCAGCAGTTATCAGGGCTCCTACGAGCAGTACTTC.

The V call is TRBV10-3, the J call TRBJ1-2, with 8 bases that match TRBD1. CDR1 ENHRY and CDR2 SYGVKD come from the germline V gene. Trimming took 4 bases from V and 7 from J; bases not matched to a gene: 11. The CDR3 is 15 amino acids. The CDR3 nucleotides are TGTGCCATCAGTGGACCCGGACAGGGAGTGGGTGGCTACACCTTC. This gives the protein CAISGPGQGVGGYTF.

As for this clone: Other DNA variants within this sample encode the same CDR3. The CDR3 DNA is TGCGCCAGCAGCTTGGGACAGGGAGGTCAGCCCCAGCATTTT. It is translated as CASSLGQGGQPQHF. The chain links TRBV5-1 to TRBJ1-5; the match to TRBD1 covers 7 bases. The CDR3 has 14 amino acids. Germline V gene lookup returns CDR1 SGHRS and CDR2 YFSETQ. Trimming took 0 bases from V and 6 from J; bases not matched to a gene: 3. Complete variable domain (other parts from reference TRBV5-1 and TRBJ1-5): KAGVTQTPRYLIKTRGQQVTLSCSPISGHRSVSWYQQTPGQGLQFLFEYFSETQRNKGNFPGRFSGRQFSNSRSEMNVSTLELGDSALYLCASSLGQGGQPQHFGDGTRLSIL.

V usage is TRBV7-9 and J usage is TRBJ2-1, with no clear D. Germline V gene data show CDR1 as SEHNR and CDR2 as FQNEAQ (reference sequence). This CDR3 has 14 amino acids. The ends were cut back, 5 bases at V and 7 bases at J, with 15 bases in the middle. For the CDR3, the DNA is TGTGCCAGCAGCGGCGCCAGCGTTACAAATGAGCAGTTCTTC. This translates into CASSGASVTNEQFF. The full variable domain, in which reference TRBV7-9 and TRBJ2-1 provide the parts outside the CDR3, is DTGVSQNPRHKITKRGQNVTFRCDPISEHNRLYWYRQTLGQGPEFLTYFQNEAQLEKSRLLSDRFSAERPKGSFSTLEIQRTEQGDSAMYLCASSGASVTNEQFFGPGTRLTVL.

This chain links TRBV19 with TRBJ2-2, with TRBD1 matching over 8 bases. The CDR3 contains 15 residues. The V gene end was trimmed by 7 bases and the J gene end by 2 bases; junction bases not matched to a gene: 6. Germline V gene sequence: CDR1 LNHDA, CDR2 SQIVND (reference sequence). The CDR3, as DNA: TGTGCCAGTAAGGTACAGGGGGGAAACACCGGGGAGCTGTTTTTT. This sequence encodes CASKVQGGNTGELFF.

The gene calls are TRBV6-1 and TRBJ2-7; D is unresolved. CDR3 length equals 13 residues. Germline V gene data show CDR1 as MNHNS and CDR2 as SASEGT. V lost 2 bases and J 8 bases, leaving 13 bases between the germline ends. The CDR3 DNA sequence: TGTGCCAGCAGTGAATGGGTTCTGAGACAGCAGTACTTC. This translates into CASSEWVLRQQYF.

The V gene is TRBV2, the J gene TRBJ2-7; D is uncertain. CDR1 is SNHLY and CDR2 is FYNNEI in the germline V gene. Trimming stripped 7 bases from V and 3 bases from J, with 13 bases between. The CDR3 sequence is 13 residues long. The CDR3 DNA reads TGTGCCAGCAACCAACAGTTTAACTACGAGCAGTACTTC. It is translated as CASNQQFNYEQYF.